The present T cell receptor beta chain was sequenced within a study of response to subunit inactivated influenza vaccine. There are 12 residues in the CDR3. Germline CDR1 is SGHTA and CDR2 is FQGNSA. Trimming left V 5 bases short and J 6 bases short, with 10 bases between. TCRdb recomputed calls from the RT-PCR reads with MiXCR, one row per CDR3 protein. The sample contains about 540,000 distinct CDR3 sequences, around 21% of which appear only once. The same sample was also studied in work on T cells expressing NK-cell markers. This second report adds: Libraries used 5'RACE template switching adding universal primer site and UMIs.

The sequence was obtained from a man aged 45 to 65 who received an inactivated influenza vaccine. The sample in question was CD4+ T cells sorted from PBMCs, obtained roughly 12 days after vaccination. J is TRBJ1-1 and V is TRBV7-2; D uncertain. The CDR3 nucleotides are TGTGCCAGCAGCACCAGGATGCCTGAAGCTTTCTTT. As protein: CASSTRMPEAFF.